One and the same sample provided the 20 T cell receptor beta chains below, sequenced in a study of shared clonotypes between healthy human individuals. The repertoire was sequenced with immunoSEQ multiplex PCR; TCRdb's copy has only in-frame clones and lacks some. The sample lists about 580,000 clones; 95% to 98% were seen once. CD45RO-negative CD8 cells positively selected for CCR7 made up the naive population, which excluded terminally differentiated effector memory CD45RA+ cells. Input material: naive CD8+ T cells sorted from blood. The receptors derive from a man aged 25-40 years in good health.

V and J are TRBV7-8 and TRBJ1-1; D gene ambiguous. Per the germline V gene, CDR1 is SGHVS and CDR2 is FQNEAQ. Trimming removed 6 bases from V and 1 base from J, with 15 bases in between. The CDR3 has 15 amino acids. CDR3 sequence (DNA): TGTGCCAGCAGGACCTTAGAATGGGGGAACACTGAAGCTTTCTTT. The encoded protein is CASRTLEWGNTEAFF.

The chain is built from TRBV27 and TRBJ2-7; TRBD2 might be the D (7 bases). Germline V gene sequence: CDR1 MNHEY, CDR2 SMNVEV (reference sequence). The V end was cut by 7 bases, the J end by 4 bases, with 14 bases between. The CDR3 contains 13 residues. CDR3 protein: CASTLRGGYEQYF. In DNA form, the CDR3 reads TGTGCCAGCACCCTGAGGGGGGGGTACGAGCAGTACTTC.

This sequence joins TRBV5-1 and TRBJ2-1, with a possible D match to TRBD1 (5 bases). Germline assignment: CDR1 SGHRS and CDR2 YFSETQ. V dropped 0 bases and J dropped 3 bases, with 7 bases sitting between them. This CDR3 contains 14 residues. The CDR3 DNA reads as TGCGCCAGCAGCTTGGAAGGGGTCTACAATGAGCAGTTCTTC. Translation gives CASSLEGVYNEQFF. Complete variable domain (other parts from reference TRBV5-1 and TRBJ2-1): KAGVTQTPRYLIKTRGQQVTLSCSPISGHRSVSWYQQTPGQGLQFLFEYFSETQRNKGNFPGRFSGRQFSNSRSEMNVSTLELGDSALYLCASSLEGVYNEQFFGPGTRLTVL.

This clone was seen just once. The gene calls are TRBV30 and TRBJ2-7; 9 bases agree with TRBD2. The CDR3 has 13 amino acids. Unmatched junction bases numbered 4, after V lost 4 bases and J lost 3 bases. Germline V gene lookup returns CDR1 GTSNPN and CDR2 SVGIG (reference sequence). In nucleotides, the CDR3 is TGTGCCTGGACACATAGCGGGGGCTACGAGCAGTACTTC. It is translated as CAWTHSGGYEQYF.

V gene TRBV19 combines with J gene TRBJ2-1; D assignment may be TRBD1 or TRBD2 (5 bases each). The germline gives CDR1 LNHDA, CDR2 SQIVND (reference sequence). V gave up 3 bases and J gave up 3 bases, with 12 bases separating them. CDR3 length: 15 residues. CDR3 in amino acids: CASSIWGSLYNEQFF. In nucleotides, the CDR3 is TGTGCCAGTAGTATTTGGGGGAGCCTCTACAATGAGCAGTTCTTC. Together with reference TRBV19 and TRBJ2-1, the CDR3 gives the full variable domain: DGGITQSPKYLFRKEGQNVTLSCEQNLNHDAMYWYRQDPGQGLRLIYYSQIVNDFQKGDIAEGYSVSREKKESFPLTVTSAQKNPTAFYLCASSIWGSLYNEQFFGPGTRLTVL.

This sequence joins TRBV10-2 and TRBJ2-3; no clear D gene. Germline V CDR1 and CDR2: WSHSY, SAAADI. Deletions cut 2 bases from V and 3 bases from J, with 3 bases between. The CDR3 has 12 amino acids. Written as DNA, the CDR3 is TGCGCCAGCAGTGAGGTAACAGATACGCAGTATTTT. Amino acids: CASSEVTDTQYF.

The chain recombines TRBV11-2 with TRBJ2-7, with D perhaps given as TRBD1 or TRBD2 (6 bases each). The germline V gene encodes CDR1 SGHAT and CDR2 FQNNGV. V was trimmed by 2 bases and J by 3 bases, leaving 11 bases between them. This CDR3 spans 14 amino acids. The CDR3 DNA reads as TGTGCCAGCAGCTTACCGGGGGCGAACTACGAGCAGTACTTC. Amino acids: CASSLPGANYEQYF.

The chain recombines TRBV28 with TRBJ2-5; TRBD1 might be the D (6 bases). In germline, CDR1 is MDHEN, CDR2 SYDVKM. Trimming took off 5 bases at V and 5 bases at J, with 21 bases between the two ends. This CDR3 region has 16 residues. This CDR3 reads CASSPAPGGADETQYF. The CDR3 nucleotides read TGTGCCAGCAGTCCAGCACCTGGGGGCGCGGATGAGACCCAGTACTTC.

This sequence joins TRBV7-2 and TRBJ2-3; 7 bases agree with TRBD1. The CDR3 extends over 15 amino acids. The ends lost 6 bases at V and 0 bases at J; junction bases unmatched: 6. Germline CDR1 and CDR2: SGHTA and FQGNSA. CDR3 coding DNA: TGTGCCAGCAGTATCGGGACAGCTAGCACAGATACGCAGTATTTT. Amino acids: CASSIGTASTDTQYF.

The chain employs TRBV28 and TRBJ1-1; D is unclear. Germline CDR1 reads MDHEN; CDR2 reads SYDVKM. The V gene lost 3 bases and the J gene lost 1 base, with 6 bases spanning the gap. The CDR3 is 13 amino acids. CDR3 loop: CASSFGWNTEAFF. CDR3 bases: TGTGCCAGCAGTTTTGGGTGGAACACTGAAGCTTTCTTT.

The chain has TRBV9 and TRBJ2-2; perhaps TRBD2 as D (6 bases). Germline V gene lookup returns CDR1 SGDLS and CDR2 YYNGEE. V was shortened by 4 bases and J by 1 base, with 8 bases between the two germline ends. CDR3 length: 14 residues. The CDR3 loop reads CASSPAGNTGELFF. The CDR3 bases are TGTGCCAGCAGCCCAGCGGGGAACACCGGGGAGCTGTTTTTT. Full variable domain (outside the CDR3, taken from reference TRBV9 and TRBJ2-2): DSGVTQTPKHLITATGQRVTLRCSPRSGDLSVYWYQQSLDQGLQFLIQYYNGEERAKGNILERFSAQQFPDLHSELNLSSLELGDSALYFCASSPAGNTGELFFGEGSRLTVL.

This clone was seen just once. The V and J genes are TRBV4-1 and TRBJ2-7; the D is unclear. V gave up 1 base and J gave up 6 bases, with 13 bases separating them. Germline CDR1 MGHRA, CDR2 YSYEKL. CDR3 length: 14 residues. CDR3 sequence reads: CASSQGGDFSEQYF. The CDR3 DNA reads TGCGCCAGCAGCCAAGGTGGGGATTTTTCCGAGCAGTACTTC.

This chain links TRBV11-3 with TRBJ1-3, with D possibly matching TRBD1 (5 bases). Deletions cut 0 bases from V and 9 bases from J, with 9 bases between. The CDR3 loop spans 13 amino acids. CDR1 and CDR2 from the germline V gene are SGHNT and YENEEA. CDR3 coding DNA: TGTGCCAGCAGCTTAGAGGGGAGGGGCACCATATATTTT. As protein: CASSLEGRGTIYF. The entire variable domain, with the rest obtained from reference TRBV11-3 and TRBJ1-3, is as follows: EAGVVQSPRYKIIEKKQPVAFWCNPISGHNTLYWYLQNLGQGPELLIRYENEEAVDDSQLPKDRFSAERLKGVDSTLKIQPAELGDSAVYLCASSLEGRGTIYFGEGSWLTVV.

Of note for this clone: The identical CDR3 is also encoded by other nucleotide sequences in the sample. V gene TRBV7-6 combines with J gene TRBJ2-7, with no clear D. CDR1 SGHVS and CDR2 FNYEAQ come from the germline V gene. Trimming pared 3 bases from V and 2 bases from J, leaving 5 bases between. The CDR3 sequence is 12 residues long. The CDR3 reads CASSFSPYEQYF. Written as DNA, the CDR3 is TGTGCCAGCAGCTTTAGTCCCTACGAGCAGTACTTC.

The rearrangement links TRBV28 to TRBJ2-5, with D tentatively TRBD2 (6 bases). This CDR3 comprises 19 residues. V was shortened by 3 bases and J by 9 bases, with 32 bases between the two germline ends. CDR1 and CDR2 (germline): MDHEN, SYDVKM. The CDR3 sequence: CASSFVQSGGTRRGLAQYF. The CDR3 region has the DNA TGTGCCAGCAGTTTCGTACAGTCTGGTGGCACCCGGCGGGGTCTGGCCCAGTACTTC.

The V and J genes are TRBV11-2 and TRBJ2-1, with a weak D call TRBD2 (6 bases). Per the germline V gene, CDR1 is SGHAT and CDR2 is FQNNGV. This CDR3 comprises 17 residues. Trimming removed 5 bases from V and 4 bases from J, with 21 bases in between. CDR3 amino acids: CASSPPAGTSDYNEQFF. In DNA, the CDR3 is TGTGCCAGCAGCCCTCCTGCGGGGACCTCGGATTACAATGAGCAGTTCTTC. Variable domain in full (rest from reference TRBV11-2 and TRBJ2-1): EAGVAQSPRYKIIEKRQSVAFWCNPISGHATLYWYQQILGQGPKLLIQFQNNGVVDDSQLPKDRFSAERLKGVDSTLKIQPAKLEDSAVYLCASSPPAGTSDYNEQFFGPGTRLTVL.

The chain combines TRBV28 with TRBJ2-1, with D perhaps matching TRBD2 (6 bases). The CDR3 extends over 15 amino acids. V lost 6 bases to trimming and J lost 0 bases, with 12 bases between them. Germline lookup yields CDR1 MDHEN and CDR2 SYDVKM. Written as DNA, the CDR3 is TGTGCCAGCAGCCTAGCGAACAGCTCCTACAATGAGCAGTTCTTC. Translated, it gives CASSLANSSYNEQFF.

The V call is TRBV5-6, the J call TRBJ2-7; D is perhaps TRBD1 (6 bases). The germline V gene has CDR1 SGHDT and CDR2 YYEEEE. The CDR3 sequence is 18 residues long. The germline V and J ends were trimmed by 0 bases and 5 bases, with 24 bases remaining between them. CDR3 in DNA: TGTGCCAGCAGCTTGGCGGGCAGGGGCCGTCGATTATTCCACGAGCAGTACTTC. The encoded protein is CASSLAGRGRRLFHEQYF.

The CDR3, as DNA: TGCGCCAGCAGTTCCTCAGGGACTAGCGGGATCACAGATACGCAGTATTTT. This encodes CASSSSGTSGITDTQYF. The genes are TRBV5-1 and TRBJ2-3; 13 positions agree with TRBD2. Germline CDR1 and CDR2: SGHRS and YFSETQ. The CDR3 extends over 17 amino acids. J was trimmed by 2 bases and V by 5 bases; bases with no gene match: 8.

The chain links TRBV10-3 to TRBJ2-7, with a possible D match to TRBD2 (7 bases). Between the trimmed V and J ends, which lost 8 bases and 0 bases, there was a span of 14 bases. The CDR3 has 14 amino acids. In germline, CDR1 is ENHRY, CDR2 SYGVKD. The CDR3 loop is CAISGEGSSYEQYF. For the CDR3, the DNA is TGTGCCATCTCAGGGGAGGGTAGCTCCTACGAGCAGTACTTC.